Listed below are T cell receptor beta chains from one sample, sequenced in a study of blood T cell repertoires in COVID-19. Produced via immunoSEQ multiplex PCR; TCRdb's table is partial and in-frame only. The sample carries 280,000 or so clones, 85% to 90% recorded once. The sequencing input was PBMCs or T cells enriched from blood (not recorded which). The source is a woman aged 45-60 years who had been exposed to COVID-19. Both conserved end residues are part of each CDR3. A D gene is named only where the DNA matches it firmly. Rows give clone size only sometimes, using once, few, many, or a class for an expanded clone.

clone size	D gene	CDR3 length	J gene	V gene	CDR3 DNA	CDR3 protein
NA	TRBD1	12	TRBJ2-5	TRBV28	TGTGCCAGCAGGCAGGGGGTTGAGACCCAGTACTTC	CASRQGVETQYF
NA	TRBD2	13	TRBJ2-7	TRBV6-5	TGTGCCAGCAAACTAGCGGGGGCAGACGAGCAGTACTTC	CASKLAGADEQYF
NA	NA	11	TRBJ1-5	TRBV6-1	TGTGCCAGCAGTGACGATCAGCCCCAGCATTTT	CASSDDQPQHF
NA	NA	12	TRBJ2-1	TRBV19	TGTGCCAGTAGCGGGGACTACAATGAGCAGTTCTTC	CASSGDYNEQFF
NA	NA	15	TRBJ2-7	TRBV27	TGTGCCAGCAGTTTTGAAACGCGGGGGCTCTACGAGCAGTACTTC	CASSFETRGLYEQYF
NA	NA	16	TRBJ2-7	TRBV10-3	TGTGCCATCAGTGATCCCGGACAAGGTCTGTTGTACGAGCAGTACTTC	CAISDPGQGLLYEQYF
NA	NA	15	TRBJ1-5	TRBV28	TGTGCCAGCAGTTTAATTTCAGGGGTCCATCAGCCCCAGCATTTT	CASSLISGVHQPQHF
NA	TRBD1	14	TRBJ1-1	TRBV3-1/TRBV3-2	TGTGCCAGCAGACAGGGGGCCGCGAACACTGAAGCTTTCTTT	CASRQGAANTEAFF
NA	TRBD2	16	TRBJ2-2	TRBV6-1	TGTGCCAGCAGAGAAATGCCGGGACTAAACACCGGGGAGCTGTTTTTT	CASREMPGLNTGELFF
NA	NA	13	TRBJ2-7	TRBV7-2	TGTGCCAGCAGCTCCGGGTCAACCTACGAGCAGTACTTC	CASSSGSTYEQYF
NA	NA	13	TRBJ1-4	TRBV3-1/TRBV3-2	TGTGCCAGCAGCCAAGCTGGGCGTGAAAAACTGTTTTTT	CASSQAGREKLFF
NA	NA	11	TRBJ1-2	TRBV28	TGTGCCAGCAGTTTCCCGGGGACTTACACCTTC	CASSFPGTYTF
NA	TRBD1	13	TRBJ1-2	TRBV5-1	TGCGCCAGCAGCGTGGGACAGAACTATGGCTACACCTTC	CASSVGQNYGYTF
NA	NA	15	TRBJ1-2	TRBV3-1/TRBV3-2	TGTGCCAGCAGCCAAGTTCAGGGAGGTAACTATGGCTACACCTTC	CASSQVQGGNYGYTF
NA	NA	14	TRBJ2-7	TRBV7-8	TGTGCCAGCAGCATATCGGAGGGTTGGTCCGAGCAGTACTTC	CASSISEGWSEQYF
NA	NA	11	TRBJ1-1	TRBV28	TGTGCCAGCAGTTTCGAACGCGGCTACTTCTTT	CASSFERGYFF
NA	TRBD1	16	TRBJ2-5	TRBV6-5	TGTGCCAGCAGTTACGATCGGGACAGACAGCAAGAGACCCAGTACTTC	CASSYDRDRQQETQYF
NA	TRBD2	15	TRBJ2-3	TRBV27	TGTGCCAGCAGCCTAGCGGGGGGCAGCACAGATACGCAGTATTTT	CASSLAGGSTDTQYF
NA	NA	15	TRBJ2-5	TRBV7-2	TGTGCCAGCAGCATCCCGGGTAGCATAGGAGAGACCCAGTACTTC	CASSIPGSIGETQYF
NA	NA	16	TRBJ1-5	TRBV7-9	TGTGCCAGCAGCGGAGCGGGAAGTGGGAACGGTCAGCCCCAGCATTTT	CASSGAGSGNGQPQHF
NA	TRBD1	15	TRBJ1-5	TRBV5-6	TGTGCCAGCAGCCCGGACAGGGGGCTCGATCAGCCCCAGCATTTT	CASSPDRGLDQPQHF
NA	NA	12	TRBJ2-7	TRBV20-1	TGCAGTGCTAGTGGGTACATCTACGAGCAGTACTTC	CSASGYIYEQYF
NA	TRBD2	17	TRBJ2-6	TRBV3-1/TRBV3-2	TGTGCCAGCAGTATCCCCCTCGGGGGGGCTGGGGCCAACGTCCTGACTTTC	CASSIPLGGAGANVLTF
NA	NA	14	TRBJ2-7	TRBV25-1	TGTGCCAGCAGTACCCAGGAAAACTCCTACGAGCAGTACTTC	CASSTQENSYEQYF
NA	TRBD1	20	TRBJ1-6	TRBV23-1	TGCGCCAGCAGTCAATCGGAAAGACGGGACAGCCTGGTCTATAATTCACCCCTCCACTTT	CASSQSERRDSLVYNSPLHF
NA	NA	14	TRBJ1-2	TRBV6-5	TGTGCCAGCACCGGGAGTCAGAACGTCTATGGCTACACCTTC	CASTGSQNVYGYTF
NA	TRBD1	13	TRBJ2-7	TRBV28	TGTGCCAGCAGGTGGGACAGGGCCTACGAGCAGTACTTC	CASRWDRAYEQYF
NA	NA	19	TRBJ1-6	TRBV27	TGTGCCAGCAGTAAACAGACCGGCCCCCCACCGGCCTATAATTCACCCCTCCACTTT	CASSKQTGPPPAYNSPLHF
NA	NA	15	TRBJ2-4	TRBV14	TGTGCCAGCAGCCAAGCTTACAGGGACAAAAACATTCAGTACTTC	CASSQAYRDKNIQYF
NA	TRBD1	17	TRBJ1-6	TRBV27	TGTGCCAGCAGTCCACAGGGGGTAGGGTCCTATAATTCACCCCTCCACTTT	CASSPQGVGSYNSPLHF
NA	TRBD1	16	TRBJ2-5	TRBV5-3	TGTGCCAGAAGCTCCCCCGGGACAGGGCGACAAGAGACCCAGTACTTC	CARSSPGTGRQETQYF
few	TRBD1	16	TRBJ2-7	TRBV28	TGTGCCAGCAGTGGGGGGACAGGAGGTTTCTCCTACGAGCAGTACTTC	CASSGGTGGFSYEQYF
few	NA	13	TRBJ2-7	TRBV2	TGTGCCAGCAGTGAACTGACAGGATGGGAGCAGTACTTC	CASSELTGWEQYF
NA	NA	16	TRBJ2-1	TRBV6-1	TGTGCCAGCAGTGAAGGGACAGTTCCTATTCACAATGAGCAGTTCTTC	CASSEGTVPIHNEQFF
once	TRBD1	17	TRBJ1-2	TRBV5-1	TGCGCCAGCAGCTTGGCCTCTTCCGGGACAGGATTCTATGGCTACACCTTC	CASSLASSGTGFYGYTF
NA	TRBD1	15	TRBJ2-2	TRBV5-1	TGCGCCAGCAGCGCGGGGACAGGGAGAAGCGGGGAGCTGTTTTTT	CASSAGTGRSGELFF
NA	TRBD2	15	TRBJ2-1	TRBV19	TGTGCCAGTAGACCACCTCCGACTAGCGGGGGAGTTCCGTTCTTC	CASRPPPTSGGVPFF
NA	TRBD2	14	TRBJ2-1	TRBV7-6	TGTGCCAGCAGACCCGCGGGGGGGGGCGGTGAGCAGTTCTTC	CASRPAGGGGEQFF
NA	TRBD1	14	TRBJ1-5	TRBV19	TGTGCCAGTACCGAGACAGGGGGCAGTCAGCCCCAGCATTTT	CASTETGGSQPQHF
NA	NA	15	TRBJ1-6	TRBV9	TGTGCCAGCAGCCTAAGGGGAGGTTCTAGTTCACCCCTCCACTTT	CASSLRGGSSSPLHF
once	NA	15	TRBJ2-1	TRBV5-4	TGTGCCAGCAGCAAAGGGGGGACAGTTTACAATGAGCAGTTCTTC	CASSKGGTVYNEQFF
once	TRBD1	13	TRBJ1-6	TRBV2	TGTGCCAGCAAGGGACAGTATAATTCACCCCTCCACTTT	CASKGQYNSPLHF
few	TRBD2	19	TRBJ2-1	TRBV30	TGTGCCTGGAGCGGGGCGGGACTAGCGGGGGTAAAATCCTACAATGAGCAGTTCTTC	CAWSGAGLAGVKSYNEQFF
NA	NA	14	TRBJ1-1	TRBV5-1	TGCGCCAGCAGCAGCGACAGGATGAACACTGAAGCTTTCTTT	CASSSDRMNTEAFF
NA	NA	14	TRBJ2-3	TRBV19	TGTGCCAGTAAACTTGGGGCAAATGAAGATACGCAGTATTTT	CASKLGANEDTQYF
NA	NA	13	TRBJ2-2	TRBV2	TGTGCCAGCAGTCAGGGCTTAGCCGGGGAGCTGTTTTTT	CASSQGLAGELFF
NA	TRBD2	16	TRBJ2-5	TRBV19	TGTGCCAGTAGGCCGCCGCGAGCGGGGGGCCAAGAGACCCAGTACTTC	CASRPPRAGGQETQYF
NA	TRBD1	15	TRBJ2-7	TRBV5-1	TGCGCCAGCAGCTCTGGTACAGGGGGCCTAGGCGAGCAGTACTTC	CASSSGTGGLGEQYF
NA	TRBD1	14	TRBJ1-2	TRBV29-1	TGCAGCGTTGAGGTAACAGGGGTCGACTATGGCTACACCTTC	CSVEVTGVDYGYTF
NA	TRBD2	14	TRBJ2-1	TRBV27	TGTGCCAGCAAACGGGGGGGGTCCTACAATGAGCAGTTCTTC	CASKRGGSYNEQFF